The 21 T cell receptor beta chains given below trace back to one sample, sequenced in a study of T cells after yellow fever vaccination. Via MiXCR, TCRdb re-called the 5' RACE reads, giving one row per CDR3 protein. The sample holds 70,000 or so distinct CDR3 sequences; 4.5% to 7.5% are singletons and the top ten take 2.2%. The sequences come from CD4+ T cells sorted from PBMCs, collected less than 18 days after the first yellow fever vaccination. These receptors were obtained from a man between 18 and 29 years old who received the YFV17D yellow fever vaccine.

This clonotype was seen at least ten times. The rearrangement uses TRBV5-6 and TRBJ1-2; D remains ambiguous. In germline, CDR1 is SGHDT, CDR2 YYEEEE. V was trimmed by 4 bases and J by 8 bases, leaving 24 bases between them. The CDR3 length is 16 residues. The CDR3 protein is CASSPRRERPQWGYTF. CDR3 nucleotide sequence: TGTGCCAGCAGCCCCCGACGAGAACGACCACAGTGGGGCTACACCTTC.

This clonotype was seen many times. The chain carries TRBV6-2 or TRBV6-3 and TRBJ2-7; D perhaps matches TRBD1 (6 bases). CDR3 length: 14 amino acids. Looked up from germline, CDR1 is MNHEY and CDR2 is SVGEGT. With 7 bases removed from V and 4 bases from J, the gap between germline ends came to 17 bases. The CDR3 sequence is CASNQLGTRYEQYF. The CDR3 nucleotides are TGTGCCAGCAACCAACTGGGGACAAGATACGAGCAGTACTTC.

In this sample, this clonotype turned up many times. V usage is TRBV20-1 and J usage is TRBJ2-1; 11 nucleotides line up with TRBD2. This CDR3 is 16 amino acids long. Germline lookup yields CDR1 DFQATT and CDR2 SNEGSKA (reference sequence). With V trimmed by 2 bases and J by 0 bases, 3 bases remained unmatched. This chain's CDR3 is CSARLAGGRSYNEQFF. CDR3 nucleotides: TGCAGTGCTAGACTAGCGGGGGGACGCTCCTACAATGAGCAGTTCTTC.

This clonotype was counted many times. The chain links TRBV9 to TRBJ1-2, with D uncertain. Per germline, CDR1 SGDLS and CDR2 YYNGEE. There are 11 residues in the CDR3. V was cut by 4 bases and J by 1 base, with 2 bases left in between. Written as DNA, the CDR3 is TGTGCCAGCAGCAATAACTATGGCTACACCTTC. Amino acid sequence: CASSNNYGYTF.

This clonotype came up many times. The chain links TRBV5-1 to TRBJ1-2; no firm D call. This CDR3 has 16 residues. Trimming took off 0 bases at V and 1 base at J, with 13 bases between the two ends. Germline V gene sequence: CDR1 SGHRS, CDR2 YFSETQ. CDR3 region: CASSLVAVEVNYGYTF. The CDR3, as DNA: TGCGCCAGCAGCTTGGTCGCGGTGGAAGTTAACTATGGCTACACCTTC.

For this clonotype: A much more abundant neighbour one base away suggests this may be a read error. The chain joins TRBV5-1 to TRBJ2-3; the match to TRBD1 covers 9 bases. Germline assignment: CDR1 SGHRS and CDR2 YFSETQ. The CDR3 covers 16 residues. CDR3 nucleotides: TGCGCCCGCAGCTTAGCCACAGGGGGCCGCACAGATACGCAGTATTTT. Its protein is CARSLATGGRTDTQYF.

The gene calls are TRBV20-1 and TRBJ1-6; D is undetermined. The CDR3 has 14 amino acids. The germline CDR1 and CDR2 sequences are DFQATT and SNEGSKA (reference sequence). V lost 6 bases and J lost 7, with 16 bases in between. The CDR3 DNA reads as TGCAGTGCCCGAAAGGGCTGGGAGAATTCACCCCTCCACTTT. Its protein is CSARKGWENSPLHF.

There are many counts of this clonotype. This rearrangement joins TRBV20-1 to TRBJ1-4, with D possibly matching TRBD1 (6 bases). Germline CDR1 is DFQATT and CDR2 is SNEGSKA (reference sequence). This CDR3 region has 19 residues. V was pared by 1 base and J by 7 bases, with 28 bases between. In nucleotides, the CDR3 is TGCAGTGCTAGAGGTTCGGGGGGCAGGCTAATCGACACGGGTGAAAAACTGTTTTTT. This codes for CSARGSGGRLIDTGEKLFF.

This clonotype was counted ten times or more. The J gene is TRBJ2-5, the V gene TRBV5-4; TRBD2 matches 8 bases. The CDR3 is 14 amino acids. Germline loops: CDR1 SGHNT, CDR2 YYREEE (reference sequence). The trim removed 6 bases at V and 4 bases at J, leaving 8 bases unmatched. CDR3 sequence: CASTKRGIGETQYF. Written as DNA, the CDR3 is TGTGCCAGCACTAAGCGGGGGATTGGAGAGACCCAGTACTTC.

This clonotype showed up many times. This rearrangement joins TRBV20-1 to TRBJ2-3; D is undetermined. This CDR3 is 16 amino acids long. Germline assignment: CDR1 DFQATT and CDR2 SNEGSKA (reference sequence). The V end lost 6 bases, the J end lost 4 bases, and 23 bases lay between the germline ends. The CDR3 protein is CSAAPPIAEIADTQYF. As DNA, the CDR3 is TGCAGTGCCGCACCCCCAATAGCAGAGATAGCAGATACGCAGTATTTT.

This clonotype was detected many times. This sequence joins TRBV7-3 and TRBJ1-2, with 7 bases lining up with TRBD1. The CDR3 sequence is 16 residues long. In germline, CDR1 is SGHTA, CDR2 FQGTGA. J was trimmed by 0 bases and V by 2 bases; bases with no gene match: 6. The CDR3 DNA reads TGTGCCAGCAGCTTAGCAGGGGGTGCAGCTAACTATGGCTACACCTTC. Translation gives CASSLAGGAANYGYTF.

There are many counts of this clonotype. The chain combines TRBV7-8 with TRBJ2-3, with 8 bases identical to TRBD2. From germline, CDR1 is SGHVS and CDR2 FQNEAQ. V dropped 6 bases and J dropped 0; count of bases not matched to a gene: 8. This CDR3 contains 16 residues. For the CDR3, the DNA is TGTGCCAGCAGTAGACGGGGGGGGACTAGCACAGATACGCAGTATTTT. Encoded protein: CASSRRGGTSTDTQYF.

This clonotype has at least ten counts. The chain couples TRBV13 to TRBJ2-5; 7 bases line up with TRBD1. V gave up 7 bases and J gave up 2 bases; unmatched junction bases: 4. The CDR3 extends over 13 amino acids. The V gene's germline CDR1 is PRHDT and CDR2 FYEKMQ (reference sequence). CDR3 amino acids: CASTYRGQETQYF. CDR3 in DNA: TGTGCCAGCACGTACAGGGGTCAAGAGACCCAGTACTTC.

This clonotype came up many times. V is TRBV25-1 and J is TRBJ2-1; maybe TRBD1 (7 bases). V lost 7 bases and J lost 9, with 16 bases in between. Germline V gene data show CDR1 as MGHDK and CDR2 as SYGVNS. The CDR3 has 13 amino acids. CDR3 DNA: TGTGCCAGCAACAAGGACAGGCGGGGTGAGCAGTTCTTC. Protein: CASNKDRRGEQFF. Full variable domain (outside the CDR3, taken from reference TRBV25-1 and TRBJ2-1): EADIYQTPRYLVIGTGKKITLECSQTMGHDKMYWYQQDPGMELHLIHYSYGVNSTEKGDLSSESTVSRIRTEHFPLTLESARPSHTSQYLCASNKDRRGEQFFGPGTRLTVL.

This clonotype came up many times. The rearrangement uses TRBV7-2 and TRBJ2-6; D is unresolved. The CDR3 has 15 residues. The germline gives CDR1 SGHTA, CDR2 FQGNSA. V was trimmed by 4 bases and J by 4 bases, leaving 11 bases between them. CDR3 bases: TGTGCCAGCAGCTCCTATAGCCTCGGGGCCAACGTCCTGACTTTC. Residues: CASSSYSLGANVLTF.

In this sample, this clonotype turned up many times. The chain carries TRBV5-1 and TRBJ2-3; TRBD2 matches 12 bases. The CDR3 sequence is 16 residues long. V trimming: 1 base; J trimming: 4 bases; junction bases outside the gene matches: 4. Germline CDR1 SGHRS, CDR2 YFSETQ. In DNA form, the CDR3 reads TGCGCCAGCAGCTTGCAGACTAGCGGGGGCTCAGATACGCAGTATTTT. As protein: CASSLQTSGGSDTQYF.

CDR3 amino acids: CASTVGLTNTEAFF. For the CDR3, the DNA is TGTGCCAGCACTGTCGGGCTGACAAACACTGAAGCTTTCTTT. V gene TRBV12-3 or TRBV12-4 combines with J gene TRBJ1-1; D remains unclear. The V end lost 7 bases, the J end lost 2 bases, and 14 bases lay between the germline ends. This CDR3 comprises 14 residues.

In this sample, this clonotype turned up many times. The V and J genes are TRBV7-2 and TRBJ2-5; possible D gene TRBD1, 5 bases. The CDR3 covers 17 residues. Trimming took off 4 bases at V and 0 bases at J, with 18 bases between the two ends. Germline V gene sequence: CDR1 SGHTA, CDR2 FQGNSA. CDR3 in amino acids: CASSSILGAHNQETQYF. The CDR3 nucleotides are TGTGCCAGCAGCTCCATCCTTGGGGCGCACAACCAAGAGACCCAGTACTTC.

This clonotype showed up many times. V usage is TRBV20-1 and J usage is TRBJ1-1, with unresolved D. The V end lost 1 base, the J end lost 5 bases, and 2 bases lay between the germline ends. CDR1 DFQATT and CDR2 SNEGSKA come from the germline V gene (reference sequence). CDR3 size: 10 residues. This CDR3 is CSARGTEAFF. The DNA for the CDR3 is TGCAGTGCTAGAGGTACTGAAGCTTTCTTT.

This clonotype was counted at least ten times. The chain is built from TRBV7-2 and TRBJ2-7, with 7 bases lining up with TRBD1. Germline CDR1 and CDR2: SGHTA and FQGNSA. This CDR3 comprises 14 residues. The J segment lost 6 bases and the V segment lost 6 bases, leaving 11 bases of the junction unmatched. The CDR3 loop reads CASSFDRADFEQYF. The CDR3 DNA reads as TGTGCCAGCAGTTTCGACAGGGCGGATTTCGAGCAGTACTTC.

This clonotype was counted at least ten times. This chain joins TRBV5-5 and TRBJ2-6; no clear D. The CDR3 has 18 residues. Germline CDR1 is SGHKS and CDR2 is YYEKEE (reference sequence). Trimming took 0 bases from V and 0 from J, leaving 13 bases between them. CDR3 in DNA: TGTGCCAGCAGCTTGGTGTCGGTATCAGGCTCTGGGGCCAACGTCCTGACTTTC. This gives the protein CASSLVSVSGSGANVLTF.